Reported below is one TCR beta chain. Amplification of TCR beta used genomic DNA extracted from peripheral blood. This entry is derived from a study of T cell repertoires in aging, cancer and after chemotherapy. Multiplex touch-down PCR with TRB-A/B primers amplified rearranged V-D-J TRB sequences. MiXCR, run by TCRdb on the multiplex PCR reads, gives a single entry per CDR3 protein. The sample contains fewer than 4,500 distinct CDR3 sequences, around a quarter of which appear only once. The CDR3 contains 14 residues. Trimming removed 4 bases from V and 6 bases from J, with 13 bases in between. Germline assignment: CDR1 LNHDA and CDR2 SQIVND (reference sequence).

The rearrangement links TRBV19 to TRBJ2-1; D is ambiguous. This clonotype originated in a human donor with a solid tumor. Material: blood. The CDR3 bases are TGTGCCAGTAGTACCATGGCGTTAACCAATGAGCAGTTCTTC. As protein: CASSTMALTNEQFF.